Following are 22 T cell receptor beta chains from one sample sequenced in a study of blood T cell repertoires in COVID-19. Sequencing used immunoSEQ multiplex PCR; TCRdb keeps in-frame clones, though not all of them. Of under 130,000 clones in the sample, roughly 90% are singletons; the top ten hold 3.5%. The sequenced material came from peripheral blood. Receptors originate from a woman aged 55-70 years with acute or convalescent COVID-19.

The V gene is TRBV7-8, the J gene TRBJ2-2, with 10 bases fitting TRBD1. The V gene end was trimmed by 5 bases and the J gene end by 7 bases; junction bases not matched to a gene: 13. The CDR3 loop spans 17 amino acids. Looked up from germline, CDR1 is SGHVS and CDR2 is FQNEAQ. The CDR3: CASSLTLPGQGDGELFF. CDR3 nucleotides: TGTGCCAGCAGCCTCACGTTGCCCGGACAGGGGGACGGGGAGCTGTTTTTT.

V is TRBV3-1 (or the pseudogene TRBV3-2) and J is TRBJ1-1; tentative D call: TRBD1 (5 bases). The CDR3 is 15 amino acids. V lost 0 bases and J 5 bases, leaving 13 bases between the germline ends. Germline CDR1 reads LGHDT; CDR2 reads YNNKEL (reference sequence). The CDR3 spells CASSQETGGRTEAFF. For the CDR3, the DNA is TGTGCCAGCAGCCAAGAAACGGGGGGGAGGACTGAAGCTTTCTTT.

The rearrangement uses TRBV6-1 and TRBJ1-6, with D possibly being TRBD1 (5 bases). The ends were cut back, 2 bases at V and 6 bases at J, with 11 bases in the middle. This CDR3 comprises 15 residues. Germline lookup yields CDR1 MNHNS and CDR2 SASEGT. CDR3 protein: CASSESDSFNSPLHF. The CDR3 bases are TGTGCCAGCAGTGAATCTGACAGCTTTAATTCACCCCTCCACTTT.

J is TRBJ2-5 and V is TRBV5-1; tentatively, D is TRBD2 (6 bases). V was shortened by 0 bases and J by 4 bases, with 10 bases between the two germline ends. The CDR3 is 14 residues long. Germline V gene sequence: CDR1 SGHRS, CDR2 YFSETQ. The CDR3 protein is CASSLGGNGETQYF. CDR3 nucleotide sequence: TGCGCCAGCAGCTTGGGCGGGAACGGAGAGACCCAGTACTTC.

The chain joins TRBV19 to TRBJ1-2; D unresolved. V dropped 6 bases and J dropped 4 bases, with 12 bases sitting between them. This CDR3 comprises 13 residues. Germline CDR1 reads LNHDA; CDR2 reads SQIVND (reference sequence). For the CDR3, the DNA is TGTGCCAGTAGCCCAGGTACCGTCTATGGCTACACCTTC. Residues: CASSPGTVYGYTF.

The chain employs TRBV27 and TRBJ1-2; 10 bases fit TRBD1. The germline V gene encodes CDR1 MNHEY and CDR2 SMNVEV (reference sequence). Germline trimming cut 6 bases from V and 2 bases from J; bases unmatched to any gene: 3. This CDR3 spans 14 amino acids. CDR3 sequence (DNA): TGTGCCAGCAGCAGACAGGGGGCGAACTATGGCTACACCTTC. This gives the protein CASSRQGANYGYTF.

The chain employs TRBV23-1 and TRBJ1-2; D not resolved. TRBV23-1 is given ORF status, its function remaining uncertain. V was shortened by 5 bases and J by 2 bases, with 12 bases between the two germline ends. The CDR3 consists of 14 residues. For the CDR3, the DNA is TGCGCCAGCAGTTGGCCCGGGATCAACTATGGCTACACCTTC. This translates into CASSWPGINYGYTF.

The chain employs TRBV3-1 (or the pseudogene TRBV3-2) and TRBJ2-1, with D tentatively TRBD1 (5 bases). Trimming shortened V by 5 bases and J by 0 bases, and 20 bases separated the two germline ends. The CDR3 is made up of 18 amino acids. Per the germline V gene, CDR1 is LGHDT and CDR2 is YNNKEL (reference sequence). CDR3 region: CASSNALGRQSSYNEQFF. The CDR3 DNA reads as TGTGCCAGCAGCAATGCTCTGGGGCGGCAGAGCTCCTACAATGAGCAGTTCTTC.

V usage is TRBV30 and J usage is TRBJ1-3, with a weak D call TRBD1 (6 bases). CDR1 GTSNPN and CDR2 SVGIG come from the germline V gene (reference sequence). V was trimmed by 8 bases and J by 0 bases, leaving 14 bases between them. CDR3 length: 14 residues. CDR3 sequence reads: CARQDSSSGNTIYF. In DNA form, the CDR3 reads TGTGCCCGACAGGACTCAAGCTCTGGAAACACCATATATTTT.

The genes are TRBV6-6 and TRBJ1-2; 8 nucleotides match TRBD1. The CDR3 runs 14 residues. V shed 11 bases and J 7 bases; nucleotides not matched to a gene: 15. Germline V lookup: CDR1 MNHNY, CDR2 SVGAGI (reference sequence). CDR3 DNA sequence: TGTGCCTCATTTGACAGGGGTGCGTTTCGTGGCTACACCTTC. This gives the protein CASFDRGAFRGYTF.

This clone appeared a few times. The V and J genes are TRBV6-6 and TRBJ2-7, with unresolved D. The V end lost 8 bases, the J end lost 5 bases, and 25 bases lay between the germline ends. This CDR3 is built from 16 residues. Germline V gene data show CDR1 as MNHNY and CDR2 as SVGAGI (reference sequence). CDR3 in DNA: TGTGCCAGCGGAATGTCAGATGTAAACTACTTGGACGAGCAGTACTTC. Translation: CASGMSDVNYLDEQYF.

This chain connects TRBV4-1 to TRBJ2-1; D might be TRBD2 (6 bases). The germline CDR1 and CDR2 sequences are MGHRA and YSYEKL. Trimming removed 4 bases at V and 0 bases at J, with 10 bases between. This CDR3 is 15 amino acids long. CDR3 residues: CASSLAVSSYNEQFF. The CDR3 region has the DNA TGCGCCAGCAGCCTAGCGGTAAGCTCCTACAATGAGCAGTTCTTC.

This chain links TRBV29-1 with TRBJ2-7; the match to TRBD1 covers 8 bases. The CDR3 has 13 residues. With V trimmed by 4 bases and J by 6 bases, 8 bases remained unmatched. In germline, CDR1 is SQVTM, CDR2 ANQGSEA. The CDR3 coding sequence is TGCAGCGTTGTGAGGACAGGGCTCCGCGAGCAGTACTTC. This encodes CSVVRTGLREQYF.

The genes are TRBV12-3 or TRBV12-4 and TRBJ1-1; the D is unclear. This CDR3 has 13 residues. Deletions cut 10 bases from V and 1 base from J, with 13 bases between. CDR3 sequence reads: CATLTSWNTEAFF. The CDR3 coding sequence is TGTGCCACCCTAACCTCGTGGAACACTGAAGCTTTCTTT.

The chain couples TRBV7-2 to TRBJ1-1, with 9 nucleotides matching TRBD1. V trimming: 6 bases; J trimming: 5 bases; junction bases outside the gene matches: 4. Germline V gene sequence: CDR1 SGHTA, CDR2 FQGNSA. The CDR3 covers 13 residues. CDR3 sequence (DNA): TGTGCCAGCAGAAGGACAGGGGTTACTGAAGCTTTCTTT. Encoded protein: CASRRTGVTEAFF.

This clone has a handful of counts. J is TRBJ2-7 and V is TRBV18; 7 positions agree with TRBD1. Germline lookup yields CDR1 KGHSH and CDR2 LQKENI. This CDR3 region has 14 residues. V shed 3 bases and J 6 bases; nucleotides not matched to a gene: 8. CDR3 sequence (DNA): TGTGCCAGCTCACCCGACAGGGCTTCGAGCGAGCAGTACGTC. Encoded protein: CASSPDRASSEQYV.

The gene calls are TRBV19 and TRBJ2-1; possibly TRBD2 for D (6 bases). Trimming took off 6 bases at V and 13 bases at J, with 13 bases between the two ends. The length of the CDR3 is 11 residues. Germline values: CDR1 LNHDA, CDR2 SQIVND (reference sequence). CDR3 DNA sequence: TGTGCCAGTAGCACCGGGACTGCTCAGTTCTTC. It specifies CASSTGTAQFF. Full variable domain (missing parts from reference TRBV19 and TRBJ2-1): DGGITQSPKYLFRKEGQNVTLSCEQNLNHDAMYWYRQDPGQGLRLIYYSQIVNDFQKGDIAEGYSVSREKKESFPLTVTSAQKNPTAFYLCASSTGTAQFFGPGTRLTVL.

The rearrangement links TRBV10-3 to TRBJ1-6; D might be TRBD1 (6 bases). The CDR3 has 15 residues. From germline, CDR1 is ENHRY and CDR2 SYGVKD. Deletions cut 6 bases from V and 6 bases from J, with 15 bases between. This CDR3 is CAISPTGLFNSPLHF. Written as DNA, the CDR3 is TGTGCCATCAGCCCGACAGGCTTGTTTAATTCACCCCTCCACTTT.

V usage is TRBV10-2 and J usage is TRBJ2-5, with D possibly matching TRBD2 (7 bases). Looked up from germline, CDR1 is WSHSY and CDR2 is SAAADI. Trimming pared 3 bases from V and 5 bases from J, leaving 19 bases between. The CDR3 runs to 16 residues. CDR3 nucleotides: TGCGCCAGCAGTGACCCTAAGGGGGGGTTTCGGGAGACCCAGTACTTC. Translation gives CASSDPKGGFRETQYF.

The chain combines TRBV9 with TRBJ2-1, with TRBD2 matching 10 bases. With V trimmed by 0 bases and J by 9 bases, 6 bases remained unmatched. The CDR3 totals 15 residues. Looked up from germline, CDR1 is SGDLS and CDR2 is YYNGEE. For the CDR3, the DNA is TGTGCCAGCAGCGTAGCCAGCGGGAGGGCCGGTGAGCAGTTCTTC. It codes for CASSVASGRAGEQFF.

The chain links TRBV7-3 to TRBJ2-3; TRBD2 is a possible D gene (6 bases). This CDR3 has 16 amino acids. The germline gives CDR1 SGHTA, CDR2 FQGTGA. V lost 0 bases and J lost 3, with 13 bases in between. CDR3 coding DNA: TGTGCCAGCAGCTTAACGGGGGGAGGAAGGACAGATACGCAGTATTTT. It codes for CASSLTGGGRTDTQYF.

The J gene is TRBJ2-3, the V gene TRBV6-6, with 14 nucleotides matching TRBD2. The CDR3 runs to 17 residues. Per germline, CDR1 MNHNY and CDR2 SVGAGI (reference sequence). V shed 5 bases and J 2 bases; nucleotides not matched to a gene: 6. CDR3 sequence (DNA): TGTGCCAGCAGTCCGGGACTAGCGGGAGTTTACACAGATACGCAGTATTTT. Translation gives CASSPGLAGVYTDTQYF.